These T cell receptor beta chains were read from a single sample in a study of blood T cell repertoires in COVID-19. Profiling relied on immunoSEQ multiplex PCR, and the TCRdb table lists in-frame clones only, not all of them. The sample includes fewer than 350,000 clones, 86% seen only once; the top ten take roughly 8.5%. The sequencing input was peripheral blood. Receptors were obtained from a man aged 35-49 years with active or convalescent COVID-19. Each CDR3 is given with its conserved first and last residue. A D gene is named only where the DNA matches it firmly. Size is omitted from some rows. Given values are once, few, many or a class for expanded clones.

V gene: TRBV21-1
J gene: TRBJ2-7
clone size: .
D gene: .
CDR3 protein: CASSKANGRAHEQYF
CDR3 DNA: TGTGCCAGCAGCAAAGCTAACGGGAGAGCCCACGAGCAGTACTTC

V gene: TRBV5-4
J gene: TRBJ2-5
clone size: .
D gene: TRBD2
CDR3 protein: CASRGLGGGQETQYF
CDR3 DNA: TGTGCCAGCAGGGGTCTCGGGGGGGGCCAAGAGACCCAGTACTTC

V gene: TRBV19
J gene: TRBJ1-5
clone size: .
D gene: TRBD1
CDR3 protein: CASQNRGPNQPQHF
CDR3 DNA: TGTGCCAGCCAGAACAGGGGGCCGAATCAGCCCCAGCATTTT

V gene: TRBV5-1
J gene: TRBJ2-4
clone size: once
D gene: TRBD2
CDR3 protein: CASSLTPLTSGRPLGIQYF
CDR3 DNA: TGCGCCAGCAGCCTCACCCCCCTGACTAGCGGGAGGCCCCTTGGCATTCAGTACTTC

V gene: TRBV11-3
J gene: TRBJ2-7
clone size: .
D gene: .
CDR3 protein: CASSLSATNYEQYF
CDR3 DNA: TGTGCCAGCAGCTTATCCGCGACAAACTACGAGCAGTACTTC

V gene: TRBV12-3/TRBV12-4
J gene: TRBJ1-1
clone size: .
D gene: .
CDR3 protein: CASSPGGTTEAFF
CDR3 DNA: TGTGCCAGCAGCCCCGGGGGGACAACTGAAGCTTTCTTT

V gene: TRBV5-6
J gene: TRBJ2-7
clone size: .
D gene: .
CDR3 protein: CASSFGLQNYEQYF
CDR3 DNA: TGTGCCAGCAGCTTTGGTCTGCAGAACTACGAGCAGTACTTC

V gene: TRBV6-6
J gene: TRBJ2-3
clone size: .
D gene: .
CDR3 protein: CASQGSTDTQYF
CDR3 DNA: TGTGCCAGCCAGGGGAGCACAGATACGCAGTATTTT

V gene: TRBV30
J gene: TRBJ2-7
clone size: .
D gene: TRBD1
CDR3 protein: CAWSVGQPGLYEQYF
CDR3 DNA: TGTGCCTGGAGTGTGGGACAGCCGGGGTTATACGAGCAGTACTTC

V gene: TRBV5-1
J gene: TRBJ2-5
clone size: .
D gene: TRBD1
CDR3 protein: CASSLYRDSQLRGETQYF
CDR3 DNA: TGCGCCAGCAGCTTGTATAGGGACAGCCAATTACGGGGTGAGACCCAGTACTTC

V gene: TRBV7-2
J gene: TRBJ2-3
clone size: .
D gene: TRBD2
CDR3 protein: CASSWRREDTDTQYF
CDR3 DNA: TGTGCCAGCAGCTGGAGGCGGGAGGACACAGATACGCAGTATTTT

V gene: TRBV11-2
J gene: TRBJ2-1
clone size: .
D gene: .
CDR3 protein: CASSLVGGGPNEQFF
CDR3 DNA: TGTGCCAGCAGCTTAGTTGGGGGGGGGCCGAATGAGCAGTTCTTC

V gene: TRBV6-6
J gene: TRBJ1-1
clone size: .
D gene: TRBD1
CDR3 protein: CASSSIWTGTNTEAFF
CDR3 DNA: TGTGCCAGCAGTTCGATCTGGACAGGGACGAACACTGAAGCTTTCTTT

V gene: TRBV5-6
J gene: TRBJ2-7
clone size: .
D gene: TRBD2
CDR3 protein: CASSLAAGGGYEQYF
CDR3 DNA: TGTGCCAGCAGCTTGGCAGCGGGAGGTGGATACGAGCAGTACTTC

V gene: TRBV3-1/TRBV3-2
J gene: TRBJ1-6
clone size: .
D gene: TRBD1
CDR3 protein: CASSQAPQGDSLF
CDR3 DNA: TGTGCCAGCAGCCAGGCCCCCCAGGGGGACTCCCTATTT

V gene: TRBV30
J gene: TRBJ1-1
clone size: .
D gene: .
CDR3 protein: CACSVVVFTEAFF
CDR3 DNA: TGTGCCTGCTCGGTCGTTGTTTTTACTGAAGCTTTCTTT

V gene: TRBV7-9
J gene: TRBJ2-1
clone size: .
D gene: TRBD2
CDR3 protein: CASSLEGTSGGEQFF
CDR3 DNA: TGTGCCAGCAGCTTAGAGGGGACTAGCGGCGGTGAGCAGTTCTTC

V gene: TRBV7-2
J gene: TRBJ1-1
clone size: .
D gene: .
CDR3 protein: CASSQKSGSTEAFF
CDR3 DNA: TGTGCCAGCAGTCAAAAAAGTGGGAGCACTGAAGCTTTCTTT

V gene: TRBV9
J gene: TRBJ2-5
clone size: .
D gene: TRBD1
CDR3 protein: CASSRDSSNQETQYF
CDR3 DNA: TGTGCCAGCAGCCGGGACAGCAGCAACCAAGAGACCCAGTACTTC

V gene: TRBV3-1/TRBV3-2
J gene: TRBJ2-7
clone size: few
D gene: TRBD1
CDR3 protein: CASSQDGQGGQYF
CDR3 DNA: TGTGCCAGCAGCCAGGACGGACAGGGCGGGCAGTACTTC

V gene: TRBV27
J gene: TRBJ2-5
clone size: once
D gene: .
CDR3 protein: CASSFGGIQETQYF
CDR3 DNA: TGTGCCAGCAGTTTCGGAGGGATCCAAGAGACCCAGTACTTC

V gene: TRBV18
J gene: TRBJ1-2
clone size: .
D gene: .
CDR3 protein: CASSPPAQVGYTF
CDR3 DNA: TGTGCCAGCTCACCTCCGGCCCAGGTTGGCTACACCTTC

V gene: TRBV28
J gene: TRBJ1-6
clone size: once
D gene: .
CDR3 protein: CASPCSLNSPLHF
CDR3 DNA: TGTGCCAGCCCGTGTAGTCTCAATTCACCCCTCCACTTT

V gene: TRBV30
J gene: TRBJ2-3
clone size: .
D gene: .
CDR3 protein: CAWNQGWADTQYF
CDR3 DNA: TGTGCCTGGAATCAGGGGTGGGCAGATACGCAGTATTTT

V gene: TRBV12-3/TRBV12-4
J gene: TRBJ1-5
clone size: .
D gene: .
CDR3 protein: CASSTGFRQPQHF
CDR3 DNA: TGTGCCAGCAGCACAGGGTTTCGTCAGCCCCAGCATTTT

V gene: TRBV11-2
J gene: TRBJ2-7
clone size: .
D gene: TRBD2
CDR3 protein: CASSVTAGGQDSEQYF
CDR3 DNA: TGTGCCAGCAGCGTTACAGCGGGAGGGCAGGATTCCGAGCAGTACTTC

V gene: TRBV7-3
J gene: TRBJ2-5
clone size: .
D gene: TRBD1
CDR3 protein: CASSTGASRSETQYF
CDR3 DNA: TGTGCCAGCAGCACAGGGGCTAGCAGGTCAGAGACCCAGTACTTC

V gene: TRBV19
J gene: TRBJ1-2
clone size: .
D gene: .
CDR3 protein: CASSLGGRIFGYTF
CDR3 DNA: TGTGCCAGTAGTCTCGGGGGGCGGATTTTTGGCTACACCTTC

V gene: TRBV5-5
J gene: TRBJ2-1
clone size: .
D gene: TRBD2
CDR3 protein: CASSSLPTGLADNEQFF
CDR3 DNA: TGTGCCAGCAGCTCCCTCCCAACGGGACTAGCGGACAATGAGCAGTTCTTC

V gene: TRBV5-1
J gene: TRBJ1-5
clone size: once
D gene: TRBD1
CDR3 protein: CASSLPGQAGDQPQHF
CDR3 DNA: TGCGCCAGCAGCCTACCGGGACAGGCCGGCGATCAGCCCCAGCATTTT

V gene: TRBV12-3/TRBV12-4
J gene: TRBJ2-7
clone size: .
D gene: .
CDR3 protein: CASSFRTGEQYF
CDR3 DNA: TGTGCCAGCAGTTTCAGGACTGGCGAGCAGTACTTC

V gene: TRBV21-1
J gene: TRBJ2-1
clone size: .
D gene: .
CDR3 protein: CASSIHRGQPYNEQFF
CDR3 DNA: TGTGCCAGCAGCATTCACAGGGGGCAACCCTACAATGAGCAGTTCTTC

V gene: TRBV2
J gene: TRBJ1-1
clone size: .
D gene: .
CDR3 protein: CASLRDSNHPFF
CDR3 DNA: TGTGCCAGCCTCCGGGACTCCAACCATCCTTTCTTT

V gene: TRBV5-1
J gene: TRBJ2-7
clone size: .
D gene: TRBD2
CDR3 protein: CASSVVAGGPYEQYF
CDR3 DNA: TGCGCCAGCAGCGTAGTAGCGGGAGGGCCTTACGAGCAGTACTTC

V gene: TRBV18
J gene: TRBJ1-2
clone size: .
D gene: .
CDR3 protein: CASSPKPGKHGYTF
CDR3 DNA: TGTGCCAGCTCACCGAAACCAGGGAAACATGGCTACACCTTC

V gene: TRBV6-4
J gene: TRBJ2-1
clone size: .
D gene: TRBD2
CDR3 protein: CASRKTSEYNEQFF
CDR3 DNA: TGTGCCAGCAGAAAGACTAGCGAATACAATGAGCAGTTCTTC

V gene: TRBV5-4
J gene: TRBJ2-2
clone size: .
D gene: .
CDR3 protein: CASSLVVGGELFF
CDR3 DNA: TGTGCCAGCAGCTTGGTAGTCGGCGGGGAGCTGTTTTTT

V gene: TRBV7-8
J gene: TRBJ1-1
clone size: .
D gene: .
CDR3 protein: CASSHWGDTEAFF
CDR3 DNA: TGTGCCAGCAGCCATTGGGGGGACACTGAAGCTTTCTTT

V gene: TRBV9
J gene: TRBJ2-3
clone size: .
D gene: TRBD2
CDR3 protein: CASSVPRGAGAADTQYF
CDR3 DNA: TGTGCCAGCAGCGTACCCCGGGGAGCGGGAGCTGCAGATACGCAGTATTTT

V gene: TRBV7-9
J gene: TRBJ1-5
clone size: once
D gene: TRBD1
CDR3 protein: CASSMDRGPDQPQHF
CDR3 DNA: TGTGCCAGCAGCATGGACAGGGGTCCGGATCAGCCCCAGCATTTT

V gene: TRBV19
J gene: TRBJ2-2
clone size: .
D gene: TRBD1
CDR3 protein: CASSSGQVAFGELFF
CDR3 DNA: TGTGCCAGTAGTAGCGGACAGGTTGCTTTCGGGGAGCTGTTTTTT

V gene: TRBV5-1
J gene: TRBJ2-1
clone size: once
D gene: TRBD1
CDR3 protein: CASSSPLEGANNEQFF
CDR3 DNA: TGCGCCAGCAGCTCCCCCCTAGAGGGGGCGAACAATGAGCAGTTCTTC

V gene: TRBV27
J gene: TRBJ1-4
clone size: .
D gene: .
CDR3 protein: CASSLGQINEKLFF
CDR3 DNA: TGTGCCAGCAGTCTAGGACAGATTAATGAAAAACTGTTTTTT

V gene: TRBV5-4
J gene: TRBJ2-5
clone size: .
D gene: TRBD2
CDR3 protein: CASSLGLAGGEETQYF
CDR3 DNA: TGTGCCAGCAGCTTGGGGCTAGCGGGAGGGGAAGAGACCCAGTACTTC

V gene: TRBV3-1/TRBV3-2
J gene: TRBJ2-3
clone size: .
D gene: TRBD2
CDR3 protein: CASTPGASGYTDTQYF
CDR3 DNA: TGTGCCAGCACCCCGGGGGCTAGCGGGTACACAGATACGCAGTATTTT

V gene: TRBV3-1/TRBV3-2
J gene: TRBJ1-1
clone size: .
D gene: .
CDR3 protein: CASSPNPVASSGEAFF
CDR3 DNA: TGTGCCAGCAGCCCAAACCCCGTAGCGTCATCGGGTGAAGCTTTCTTT

V gene: TRBV11-2
J gene: TRBJ2-1
clone size: once
D gene: .
CDR3 protein: CASSLGPSIEQFF
CDR3 DNA: TGTGCCAGCAGCTTGGGTCCTAGCATTGAGCAGTTCTTC

V gene: TRBV19
J gene: TRBJ2-1
clone size: .
D gene: TRBD2
CDR3 protein: CASKRAGDYNEQFF
CDR3 DNA: TGTGCCTCAAAACGGGCGGGAGACTACAATGAGCAGTTCTTC

V gene: TRBV30
J gene: TRBJ1-2
clone size: .
D gene: .
CDR3 protein: CAWSVRGAWGYTF
CDR3 DNA: TGTGCCTGGAGTGTACGGGGGGCGTGGGGCTACACCTTC

V gene: TRBV18
J gene: TRBJ1-3
clone size: .
D gene: .
CDR3 protein: CASSPRRAGNTIYF
CDR3 DNA: TGTGCCAGCTCACCGCGGAGAGCGGGAAACACCATATATTTT

V gene: TRBV6-1
J gene: TRBJ1-5
clone size: many
D gene: .
CDR3 protein: CASSEAGGNQPQHF
CDR3 DNA: TGTGCCAGCAGTGAAGCTGGAGGAAATCAGCCCCAGCATTTT

V gene: TRBV12-3/TRBV12-4
J gene: TRBJ2-5
clone size: once
D gene: .
CDR3 protein: CASRRGVETQYF
CDR3 DNA: TGTGCCAGCCGACGGGGAGTCGAGACCCAGTACTTC

V gene: TRBV5-1
J gene: TRBJ2-1
clone size: .
D gene: TRBD2
CDR3 protein: CASSETSGNVPGEQFF
CDR3 DNA: TGCGCCAGCAGCGAGACTAGCGGGAATGTTCCCGGTGAGCAGTTCTTC

V gene: TRBV13
J gene: TRBJ2-7
clone size: once
D gene: TRBD1
CDR3 protein: CASTPADRDYEQYF
CDR3 DNA: TGTGCCAGCACCCCCGCGGACAGGGACTACGAGCAGTACTTC

V gene: TRBV19
J gene: TRBJ1-5
clone size: .
D gene: .
CDR3 protein: CASGSVAGEQPQHF
CDR3 DNA: TGTGCCAGTGGGTCGGTCGCCGGAGAGCAGCCCCAGCATTTT

V gene: TRBV19
J gene: TRBJ2-7
clone size: .
D gene: TRBD2
CDR3 protein: CASSISGVSSYEQYF
CDR3 DNA: TGTGCCAGTAGTATAAGCGGGGTAAGCTCCTACGAGCAGTACTTC

V gene: TRBV24-1
J gene: TRBJ2-1
clone size: .
D gene: .
CDR3 protein: CATAGGPGNEQFF
CDR3 DNA: TGTGCCACCGCCGGGGGGCCGGGGAATGAGCAGTTCTTC